Listed here are 14 T cell receptor beta chains from one sample, sequenced in a study of lymphopenia after photon versus proton radiotherapy. TCRdb's copy holds only in-frame clones and misses some; the assay was immunoSEQ multiplex PCR. The data contain some 42,000 clones, under 85% of them singletons. This specimen was peripheral blood, taken from a patient treated with proton-based radiotherapy. These receptors all come from a woman aged 70 to 79 with pancreatic cancer.

The table lists this clone with a count of one. J is TRBJ1-1 and V is TRBV6-5, with 9 bases that match TRBD1. The ends lost 6 bases at V and 11 bases at J; junction bases unmatched: 4. The CDR3 runs to 11 residues. Germline V gene sequence: CDR1 MNHEY, CDR2 SVGAGI. The CDR3: CASSDRGRAFF. The CDR3 coding sequence is TGTGCCAGCAGCGACAGGGGGAGGGCTTTCTTT.

The chain links TRBV28 to TRBJ2-7; 8 bases map to TRBD1. This CDR3 comprises 12 residues. The V gene end was trimmed by 9 bases and the J gene end by 2 bases; junction bases not matched to a gene: 3. Germline lookup yields CDR1 MDHEN and CDR2 SYDVKM. CDR3 amino acids: CASRTGTYEQYF. As DNA, the CDR3 is TGTGCCAGTAGGACAGGGACCTACGAGCAGTACTTC.

The chain uses TRBV29-1 and TRBJ2-5, with 9 bases lining up with TRBD2. There are 14 residues in the CDR3. Germline V gene sequence: CDR1 SQVTM, CDR2 ANQGSEA. J gave up 1 base and V 5 bases, and 5 bases lay outside the gene matches. DNA for the CDR3: TGCAGCGTTCCTCTAGCGGGATTCCAAGAGACCCAGTACTTC. Translated: CSVPLAGFQETQYF.

The chain couples TRBV28 to TRBJ2-3; 12 bases are a match to TRBD2. This CDR3 comprises 16 residues. Looked up from germline, CDR1 is MDHEN and CDR2 is SYDVKM. V shed 3 bases and J 7 bases; nucleotides not matched to a gene: 8. CDR3 amino acids: CASSLATSGSKHTQYF. The CDR3 DNA sequence: TGTGCCAGCAGTTTGGCGACTAGCGGGAGTAAGCATACGCAGTATTTT.

In the case of this clone: One end of the junction does not line up with germline, which may come from a read error. V gene TRBV7-7 combines with J gene TRBJ2-2; no reliable D call. The CDR3 has 14 residues. The germline CDR1 and CDR2 sequences are SSHAT and FNYEAQ (reference sequence). In DNA form, the CDR3 reads TGTGCTAGCAGCCTAACTACTACCACCGGGGAGCTGTTTTTT. Amino acids: CASSLTTTTGELFF.

This clone has only one observation. The gene calls are TRBV9 and TRBJ2-7; possible D gene TRBD1, 5 bases. CDR3 size: 16 residues. Germline V gene lookup returns CDR1 SGDLS and CDR2 YYNGEE. The ends were cut back, 9 bases at V and 5 bases at J, with 27 bases in the middle. The CDR3 is CATPKDGRGPKHEQYF. The DNA of the CDR3 is TGTGCCACTCCTAAAGACGGTAGGGGCCCTAAGCACGAGCAGTACTTC.

This rearrangement joins TRBV6-5 to TRBJ1-1, with D possibly matching TRBD1 (6 bases). The germline V gene encodes CDR1 MNHEY and CDR2 SVGAGI. Trimming shortened V by 2 bases and J by 7 bases, and 20 bases separated the two germline ends. The CDR3 extends over 16 amino acids. In DNA form, the CDR3 reads TGTGCCAGCAGTTACGACAGGCCACGTCTTCCAAGTGAAGCTTTCTTT. Amino acid sequence: CASSYDRPRLPSEAFF.

This chain connects TRBV18 to TRBJ1-6; 7 bases map to TRBD1. With V trimmed by 1 base and J by 7 bases, 1 base remained unmatched. Germline V CDR1 and CDR2: KGHSH, LQKENI. The CDR3 has 14 residues. The CDR3 loop is CASSPRGQNSPLHF. The CDR3 nucleotides read TGTGCCAGCTCACCACGGGGACAGAATTCACCCCTCCACTTT.

CDR3 DNA sequence: TGTGCCAGCAGTCCAAACCAGCCCTACAATGAGCAGTTCTTC. It specifies CASSPNQPYNEQFF. The chain recombines TRBV6-1 with TRBJ2-1; D unresolved. CDR3 length: 14 amino acids. Per germline, CDR1 MNHNS and CDR2 SASEGT. The germline V and J ends were trimmed by 5 bases and 2 bases, with 10 bases remaining between them.

The V gene is TRBV10-3, the J gene TRBJ1-3, with D possibly being TRBD1 (5 bases). The CDR3 totals 14 residues. Germline V gene data show CDR1 as ENHRY and CDR2 as SYGVKD. V was shortened by 5 bases and J by 1 base, with 9 bases between the two germline ends. This CDR3 is CAISIRDSGNTIYF. DNA for the CDR3: TGTGCCATCAGTATCAGGGATTCTGGAAACACCATATATTTT.

This rearrangement joins TRBV15 to TRBJ1-3; D not certain. This CDR3 has 20 residues. Trimming shortened V by 0 bases and J by 0 bases, and 21 bases separated the two germline ends. Per the germline V gene, CDR1 is LNHNV and CDR2 is YYDKDF (reference sequence). In DNA, the CDR3 is TGTGCCACCAGCAGAGATTATGGCGGAGGACGGGATAGCTCTGGAAACACCATATATTTT. Translating gives CATSRDYGGGRDSSGNTIYF.

This clone was recorded a few times. The chain combines TRBV28 with TRBJ1-2; no reliable D call. CDR3 length: 13 amino acids. V was shortened by 1 base and J by 8 bases, with 11 bases between the two germline ends. Per the germline V gene, CDR1 is MDHEN and CDR2 is SYDVKM. The CDR3 reads CASSLLEPTGYTF. The CDR3 nucleotides read TGTGCCAGCAGTTTATTAGAACCCACGGGCTACACCTTC.

This chain joins TRBV30 and TRBJ2-7; 9 bases fit TRBD1. CDR1 is GTSNPN, CDR2 SVGIG, per germline (reference sequence). This CDR3 is built from 13 residues. The J segment lost 2 bases and the V segment lost 5 bases, leaving 4 bases of the junction unmatched. The CDR3 loop is CAWGTGLTYEQYF. The CDR3 DNA reads as TGTGCCTGGGGGACAGGGTTAACCTACGAGCAGTACTTC.

This clone was observed once. CDR3 region: CASSLSGYEQYF. CDR3 bases: TGTGCCAGCAGCTTATCGGGCTACGAGCAGTACTTC. V usage is TRBV7-2 and J usage is TRBJ2-7, with unresolved D. The CDR3 is 12 residues long. Germline V lookup: CDR1 SGHTA, CDR2 FQGNSA. With 2 bases removed from V and 3 bases from J, the gap between germline ends came to 5 bases. The whole variable domain, filled in from reference TRBV7-2 and TRBJ2-7, reads GAGVSQSPSNKVTEKGKDVELRCDPISGHTALYWYRQSLGQGLEFLIYFQGNSAPDKSGLPSDRFSAERTGGSVSTLTIQRTQQEDSAVYLCASSLSGYEQYFGPGTRLTVT.